This T cell receptor (beta chain) is drawn from a study of T-cell memory formation after mild COVID-19. TCRdb reanalysed the 5' RACE reads using MiXCR and keeps one entry per CDR3 protein. The sample holds fewer than 450,000 distinct CDR3 sequences, around 21% seen once. Trimming cost V 1 base and J 0 bases, with 5 bases left between them. This CDR3 is 14 amino acids long. Germline values: CDR1 SEHNR, CDR2 FQNEAQ (reference sequence). This clonotype was detected many times. Sequenced: PBMCs or a T cell subset sorted from them (not recorded which). This clonotype was sampled from an adult woman who had mild COVID-19 (a few samples of this study predate the infection). Cell type and time point are not known. The chain combines TRBV7-9 with TRBJ2-3, with D perhaps TRBD1 (5 bases). The CDR3 coding sequence is TGTGCCAGCAGCTTAGAGGGGAGCACAGATACGCAGTATTTT. This encodes CASSLEGSTDTQYF. The complete variable domain, with remaining parts taken from reference TRBV7-9 and TRBJ2-3, reads DTGVSQNPRHKITKRGQNVTFRCDPISEHNRLYWYRQTLGQGPEFLTYFQNEAQLEKSRLLSDRFSAERPKGSFSTLEIQRTEQGDSAMYLCASSLEGSTDTQYFGPGTRLTVL.